These 25 T cell receptor beta chains came from one sample sequenced in a study of cytotoxic CD8 clonotypes in ibrutinib-treated CLL. TCRdb keeps only in-frame clones here, not all; method: immunoSEQ multiplex PCR. The data hold around 40,000 clones, with just over 70% observed a single time. The sample in question was PBMCs, obtained at disease progression, from a patient treated with ibrutinib. Receptors originate from a human donor with chronic lymphocytic leukemia.

The V gene is TRBV5-1, the J gene TRBJ2-5; unclear D gene. Trimming left V 4 bases short and J 1 base short, with 5 bases between. This CDR3 comprises 12 residues. Per the germline V gene, CDR1 is SGHRS and CDR2 is YFSETQ. This CDR3 is CASSNTQETQYF. The CDR3 DNA is TGCGCCAGCAGCAACACCCAAGAGACCCAGTACTTC.

The chain recombines TRBV20-1 with TRBJ2-7; TRBD1 aligns across 8 bases. The CDR3 is made up of 11 amino acids. Germline V CDR1 and CDR2: DFQATT, SNEGSKA (reference sequence). The CDR3 here is CGGQGSYEQYF. In DNA form, the CDR3 reads TGCGGTGGACAGGGCTCCTACGAGCAGTACTTC.

J is TRBJ2-3 and V is TRBV5-8; possibly TRBD1 for D (5 bases). Germline V gene lookup returns CDR1 SGHTS and CDR2 YDEGEE. V dropped 0 bases and J dropped 0 bases, with 11 bases sitting between them. There are 16 residues in the CDR3. The CDR3 nucleotides read TGTGCCAGCAGCTTGGTATATGGGGCTAGCACAGATACGCAGTATTTT. Translated: CASSLVYGASTDTQYF.

This chain links TRBV6-1 with TRBJ1-3; D remains ambiguous. CDR1 is MNHNS, CDR2 SASEGT, per germline. Trimming shortened V by 3 bases and J by 4 bases, and 16 bases separated the two germline ends. The CDR3 sequence is 16 residues long. Here the CDR3 DNA reads TGTGCCAGCAGTGAGATCATCGCGGGGTCGGGAAACACCATATATTTT. Translation: CASSEIIAGSGNTIYF.

The rearrangement links TRBV11-2 to TRBJ2-5, with a weak D call TRBD1 (5 bases). V was trimmed by 3 bases and J by 5 bases, leaving 16 bases between them. Per germline, CDR1 SGHAT and CDR2 FQNNGV. CDR3 size: 15 residues. The CDR3, as DNA: TGTGCCAGCAGCTTGGGGCAGGCCTGGCGGGAGACCCAGTACTTC. It translates to CASSLGQAWRETQYF.

The chain carries TRBV23-1 and TRBJ2-3; D is ambiguous. TRBV23-1 is identified as an open reading frame with a role that is uncertain. The V end was cut by 5 bases, the J end by 1 base, with 13 bases between. The CDR3 extends over 15 amino acids. CDR3 sequence: CASSFSRSGTDTQYF. The DNA of the CDR3 is TGCGCCAGCAGTTTTAGTCGATCTGGCACAGATACGCAGTATTTT.

The V gene is TRBV30, the J gene TRBJ1-2, with 7 bases matching TRBD1. This CDR3 has 15 residues. Unmatched junction bases numbered 8, after V lost 3 bases and J lost 1 base. Germline loops: CDR1 GTSNPN, CDR2 SVGIG (reference sequence). The CDR3 coding sequence is TGTGCCTGGAGAGCCGGGACAGCCTTTAACTATGGCTACACCTTC. This gives the protein CAWRAGTAFNYGYTF.

This clone appeared a few times. Sequence at one end of the junction differs from germline and may be a read error. The V call is TRBV7-7, the J call TRBJ2-7, with 7 bases that match TRBD1. Germline V gene lookup returns CDR1 SSHAT and CDR2 FNYEAQ (reference sequence). CDR3 length: 15 amino acids. The CDR3 sequence: CASSLGTVPGYEQYF. CDR3 sequence (DNA): TGTGCTAGCAGCTTAGGGACAGTCCCGGGCTACGAGCAGTACTTC.

This clone was counted between two and nine times. V and J are TRBV5-1 and TRBJ2-1; the D is unclear. The CDR3 loop spans 13 amino acids. In germline, CDR1 is SGHRS, CDR2 YFSETQ. Trimming shortened V by 2 bases and J by 3 bases, and 6 bases separated the two germline ends. As DNA, the CDR3 is TGCGCCAGCAGCTTCAATAGCTACAATGAGCAGTTCTTC. Its translation is CASSFNSYNEQFF.

This clone occurred a few times. This rearrangement joins TRBV14 to TRBJ1-2; possibly TRBD1 for D (5 bases). Between the trimmed V and J ends, which lost 0 bases and 5 bases, there was a span of 7 bases. Germline lookup yields CDR1 SGHDN and CDR2 FVKESK. The CDR3 is made up of 13 amino acids. For the CDR3, the DNA is TGTGCCAGCAGCCAAGATGCAGGGTATGGCTACACCTTC. This encodes CASSQDAGYGYTF.

V is TRBV11-2 and J is TRBJ1-2; D possibly corresponds to TRBD1 (5 bases). V gave up 1 base and J gave up 8 bases, with 14 bases separating them. The CDR3 is made up of 14 amino acids. The germline CDR1 and CDR2 sequences are SGHAT and FQNNGV. The CDR3 DNA reads TGTGCCAGCAGCTTAGTAGGGACTCCGGGCGGCTACACCTTC. Its translation: CASSLVGTPGGYTF.

The chain employs TRBV25-1 and TRBJ2-7, with D hard to call. The CDR3 length is 12 residues. V lost 3 bases and J 4 bases, leaving 7 bases between the germline ends. The germline gives CDR1 MGHDK, CDR2 SYGVNS. The DNA of the CDR3 is TGTGCCAGCAGTGAGCAAGGGTACGAGCAGTACTTC. Protein product: CASSEQGYEQYF.

The rearrangement joins TRBV4-1 to TRBJ2-7, with a weak D call TRBD2 (5 bases). The V gene lost 0 bases and the J gene lost 6 bases, with 6 bases spanning the gap. Germline CDR1 is MGHRA and CDR2 is YSYEKL. The CDR3 contains 12 residues. The CDR3 DNA follows: TGCGCCAGCAGCCAAGAACGGGGCGAGCAGTACTTC. Translating gives CASSQERGEQYF.

This chain joins TRBV11-2 and TRBJ1-6, with 7 bases matching TRBD1. Germline V gene data show CDR1 as SGHAT and CDR2 as FQNNGV. The CDR3 loop spans 16 amino acids. Germline trimming cut 3 bases from V and 7 bases from J; bases unmatched to any gene: 9. This chain's CDR3 is CASSFSRDSPNSPLHF. The CDR3, as DNA: TGTGCCAGCAGCTTCTCCCGGGACAGCCCGAATTCACCCCTCCACTTT.

The chain is built from TRBV6-1 and TRBJ1-3, with 8 bases that match TRBD1. Germline V gene sequence: CDR1 MNHNS, CDR2 SASEGT. This CDR3 comprises 15 residues. V lost 5 bases and J lost 2; bases outside the gene matches: 5. The CDR3 here is CASSQTGEAGNTIYF. CDR3 DNA: TGTGCCAGCAGTCAGACAGGGGAAGCTGGAAACACCATATATTTT.

This clone was seen a handful of times. This chain links TRBV19 with TRBJ2-7; D is perhaps TRBD1 or TRBD2 (5 bases each). The CDR3 extends over 13 amino acids. Trimming stripped 5 bases from V and 3 bases from J, with 11 bases between. Germline V gene data show CDR1 as LNHDA and CDR2 as SQIVND (reference sequence). The CDR3 DNA is TGTGCCAGTAGTTCCGGGACGATCTACGAGCAGTACTTC. It encodes CASSSGTIYEQYF.

The chain is built from TRBV30 and TRBJ1-1; 7 bases match TRBD1. This CDR3 has 13 residues. Germline V gene sequence: CDR1 GTSNPN, CDR2 SVGIG (reference sequence). Trimming cost V 4 bases and J 2 bases; bases outside gene matches: 4. CDR3 amino acids: CAWNYRGNTEAFF. In DNA, the CDR3 is TGTGCCTGGAACTACAGGGGCAACACTGAAGCTTTCTTT.

The table lists this clone with a few counts. The chain employs TRBV4-2 and TRBJ2-4, with a possible D match to TRBD1 (5 bases). The germline V gene encodes CDR1 LGHNA and CDR2 YNFKEQ. The CDR3 runs to 15 residues. V lost 5 bases and J 5 bases, leaving 16 bases between the germline ends. DNA of the CDR3: TGTGCCAGCAGCAGGGTAGGGGCCTCAGAAAACATTCAGTACTTC. This encodes CASSRVGASENIQYF.

The genes are TRBV28 and TRBJ1-1; 7 bases map to TRBD1. The CDR3 runs to 16 residues. Germline V CDR1 and CDR2: MDHEN, SYDVKM. Trimming cost V 2 bases and J 4 bases; bases outside gene matches: 10. The CDR3 reads CASSLVEGAWGTEAFF. Written as DNA, the CDR3 is TGTGCCAGCAGTTTAGTCGAGGGGGCGTGGGGCACTGAAGCTTTCTTT. Full variable domain (remainder filled in from reference TRBV28 and TRBJ1-1): DVKVTQSSRYLVKRTGEKVFLECVQDMDHENMFWYRQDPGLGLRLIYFSYDVKMKEKGDIPEGYSVSREKKERFSLILESASTNQTSMYLCASSLVEGAWGTEAFFGQGTRLTVV.

The table lists this clone with a few counts. The chain is built from TRBV7-8 and TRBJ1-2; tentative D call: TRBD1 (5 bases). The CDR3 has 14 amino acids. V dropped 0 bases and J dropped 6 bases, with 11 bases sitting between them. Per the germline V gene, CDR1 is SGHVS and CDR2 is FQNEAQ. The CDR3 loop is CASSLAVQDHGYTF. CDR3 DNA: TGTGCCAGCAGCTTAGCGGTACAGGATCATGGCTACACCTTC. Drawing the rest from reference TRBV7-8 and TRBJ1-2, the complete variable domain is GAGVSQSPRYKVAKRGQDVALRCDPISGHVSLFWYQQALGQGPEFLTYFQNEAQLDKSGLPSDRFFAERPEGSVSTLKIQRTQQEDSAVYLCASSLAVQDHGYTFGSGTRLTVV.

The sample holds one count of this clone. The V and J genes are TRBV7-9 and TRBJ2-7, with D perhaps matching TRBD2 (6 bases). The CDR3 runs 13 residues. V lost 8 bases, J lost 5 bases, and 16 bases lay in between. Germline lookup yields CDR1 SEHNR and CDR2 FQNEAQ (reference sequence). CDR3 loop: CASSFGASDEQYF. Written as DNA, the CDR3 is TGTGCCAGCTCTTTTGGGGCTAGCGACGAGCAGTACTTC. Full variable domain (rest looked up from reference TRBV7-9 and TRBJ2-7): DTGVSQNPRHKITKRGQNVTFRCDPISEHNRLYWYRQTLGQGPEFLTYFQNEAQLEKSRLLSDRFSAERPKGSFSTLEIQRTEQGDSAMYLCASSFGASDEQYFGPGTRLTVT.

This chain uses TRBV9 with TRBJ2-5; 10 bases agree with TRBD2. Germline trimming cut 3 bases from V and 3 bases from J; bases unmatched to any gene: 5. CDR3 length: 15 residues. Per germline, CDR1 SGDLS and CDR2 YYNGEE. Here the CDR3 reads CASSARLAGEETQYF. DNA of the CDR3: TGTGCCAGCAGCGCCCGGCTAGCGGGGGAAGAGACCCAGTACTTC.

CDR3: CASSLRVVYEQYF. The CDR3 DNA reads as TGTGCCAGCAGTCTCCGGGTGGTCTACGAGCAGTACTTC. This chain uses TRBV2 with TRBJ2-7; no clear D gene. The V end was cut by 5 bases, the J end by 3 bases, with 11 bases between. The CDR3 extends over 13 amino acids. Looked up from germline, CDR1 is SNHLY and CDR2 is FYNNEI.

This chain connects TRBV29-1 to TRBJ1-1; perhaps TRBD1 as D (6 bases). This CDR3 comprises 11 residues. Germline loops: CDR1 SQVTM, CDR2 ANQGSEA. Trimming pared 4 bases from V and 6 bases from J, leaving 9 bases between. The DNA for the CDR3 is TGCAGCGTTGCAAGGGGGTCTGAAGCTTTCTTT. Protein sequence: CSVARGSEAFF. The full variable domain, rest sourced from reference TRBV29-1 and TRBJ1-1, is SAVISQKPSRDICQRGTSLTIQCQVDSQVTMMFWYRQQPGQSLTLIATANQGSEATYESGFVIDKFPISRPNLTFSTLTVSNMSPEDSSIYLCSVARGSEAFFGQGTRLTVV.

The chain combines TRBV7-6 with TRBJ2-7, with 7 bases aligning to TRBD2. V lost 2 bases to trimming and J lost 4 bases; unmatched junction nucleotides: 8. Per germline, CDR1 SGHVS and CDR2 FNYEAQ. CDR3 length: 15 amino acids. CDR3 DNA: TGTGCCAGCAGCTTATATTCGGGGGGAGATTACGAGCAGTACTTC. It yields the protein CASSLYSGGDYEQYF.